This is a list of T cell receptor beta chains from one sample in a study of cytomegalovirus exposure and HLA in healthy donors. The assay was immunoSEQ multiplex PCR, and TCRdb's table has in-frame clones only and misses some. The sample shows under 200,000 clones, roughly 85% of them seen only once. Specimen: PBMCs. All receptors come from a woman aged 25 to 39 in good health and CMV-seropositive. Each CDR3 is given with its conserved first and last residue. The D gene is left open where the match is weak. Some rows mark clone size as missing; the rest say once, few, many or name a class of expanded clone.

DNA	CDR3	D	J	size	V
TGTGCCAGCAGTTTTTCCTCTAGCGGGGTTCGCTACGAGCAGTACTTC	CASSFSSSGVRYEQYF	TRBD2	TRBJ2-7	-	TRBV6-5
TGTGCCAGCAGCTTAGACGGGGGGGGAGCCTATGGCTACACCTTC	CASSLDGGGAYGYTF	-	TRBJ1-2	-	TRBV7-2
TGTGCCAGCAGTGAAGGGACAGGCTCAAGGGATACGCAGTATTTT	CASSEGTGSRDTQYF	TRBD1	TRBJ2-3	-	TRBV6-1
TGTGCCAGCAGCCACCCCCTAGCGGGGATCGCAGATACGCAGTATTTT	CASSHPLAGIADTQYF	TRBD2	TRBJ2-3	-	TRBV4-2
TGCGCCAGCAGCTTGTCTCCTGCAGTCTCTGGGGCCAACGTCCTGACTTTC	CASSLSPAVSGANVLTF	-	TRBJ2-6	few	TRBV5-1
TGTGCCAGCAGCCAAGGCGGGGGGGCGGGCAATGAGCAGTTCTTC	CASSQGGGAGNEQFF	TRBD2	TRBJ2-1	once	TRBV4-2
TGTGCCAGCAGTTGGACAGGAGCAACCTATGGCTACACCTTC	CASSWTGATYGYTF	TRBD1	TRBJ1-2	-	TRBV6-1
TGTGCCAGCAGTGAAGTCCCAGCGGGTATTGAGCAGTTCTTC	CASSEVPAGIEQFF	-	TRBJ2-1	-	TRBV25-1
TGTGCCAGCAGTTACGAAGGGACAGGGGTTAATGAGCAGTTCTTC	CASSYEGTGVNEQFF	TRBD1	TRBJ2-1	-	TRBV6-5
TGTGCCAGCAGTGAGCAGGGGGCTACGAACACTGAAGCTTTCTTT	CASSEQGATNTEAFF	TRBD1	TRBJ1-1	-	TRBV2